The 22 T cell receptor beta chains listed next were all sequenced from one sample in a study of blood T cell repertoires in COVID-19. Profiled with immunoSEQ multiplex PCR; TCRdb holds only in-frame clones, not every one. This repertoire shows roughly 330,000 clones, roughly nine tenths found once; its top ten account for around 5.9%. Material for sequencing was PBMCs or T cells enriched from blood (not recorded which). The receptor source for this set is a woman aged 25 to 39 who had recovered from COVID-19.

The chain links TRBV12-3 or TRBV12-4 to TRBJ1-2; weak D call: TRBD1 (5 bases). Trimming pared 5 bases from V and 5 bases from J, leaving 12 bases between. The CDR3 consists of 13 residues. CDR3 sequence (DNA): TGTGCCAGCAGTGTAACAGGAGTATATGGCTACACCTTC. Its translation is CASSVTGVYGYTF.

The genes are TRBV7-2 and TRBJ2-2; 10 bases line up with TRBD1. CDR3 length: 16 amino acids. V lost 1 base to trimming and J lost 5 bases; unmatched junction nucleotides: 4. Looked up from germline, CDR1 is SGHTA and CDR2 is FQGNSA. The chain's CDR3 is CASSLVGTGVTGELFF. The DNA for the CDR3 is TGTGCCAGCAGCTTAGTCGGGACAGGGGTAACCGGGGAGCTGTTTTTT.

This clone was seen just once. The CDR3 reads CASSLGTVSHGYTF. The CDR3 coding sequence is TGTGCCAGCAGCTTGGGGACAGTAAGCCACGGCTACACCTTC. V usage is TRBV5-6 and J usage is TRBJ1-2; possibly TRBD1 for D (6 bases). This CDR3 spans 14 amino acids. Germline CDR1 reads SGHDT; CDR2 reads YYEEEE. Trimming left V 0 bases short and J 8 bases short, with 14 bases between.

This sequence joins TRBV19 and TRBJ2-7; 9 bases map to TRBD1. The V and J ends lost 3 bases and 3 bases, in that order; junction bases with no gene match: 3. From germline, CDR1 is LNHDA and CDR2 SQIVND (reference sequence). This CDR3 is built from 14 residues. The CDR3 nucleotides read TGTGCCAGTAGTATCCGGGACAGGGACTACGAGCAGTACTTC. Translation gives CASSIRDRDYEQYF.

V is TRBV27 and J is TRBJ1-2; the D gene is possibly TRBD1 (5 bases). The CDR3 is 13 residues long. Trimming left V 6 bases short and J 4 bases short, with 12 bases between. Germline lookup yields CDR1 MNHEY and CDR2 SMNVEV (reference sequence). The CDR3 DNA reads as TGTGCCAGCAGACTGACAGACTCCTATGGCTACACCTTC. Amino acids: CASRLTDSYGYTF.

The chain joins TRBV12-5 to TRBJ2-7; 9 bases align to TRBD1. The ends lost 2 bases at V and 3 bases at J; junction bases unmatched: 8. The CDR3 is 16 residues long. Germline CDR1 reads LGHNT; CDR2 reads FRNRAP. The CDR3: CASGLRPGQGDYEQYF. The DNA for the CDR3 is TGTGCTAGTGGTTTGCGACCGGGACAGGGAGACTACGAGCAGTACTTC. The whole variable domain, remainder taken from reference TRBV12-5 and TRBJ2-7, is DARVTQTPRHKVTEMGQEVTMRCQPILGHNTVFWYRQTMMQGLELLAYFRNRAPLDDSGMPKDRFSAEMPDATLATLKIQPSEPRDSAVYFCASGLRPGQGDYEQYFGPGTRLTVT.

The V gene is TRBV2, the J gene TRBJ1-2, with D possibly being TRBD1 (6 bases). The germline gives CDR1 SNHLY, CDR2 FYNNEI. This CDR3 is built from 12 residues. V dropped 8 bases and J dropped 8 bases, with 15 bases sitting between them. The CDR3 DNA sequence: TGTGCCAGCCTTGAGGGGGTGCGCGGCTACACCTTC. Its translation is CASLEGVRGYTF.

The chain has TRBV11-3 and TRBJ1-3; D is undetermined. Trimming cost V 1 base and J 2 bases, with 9 bases left between them. CDR1 is SGHNT and CDR2 is YENEEA in the germline V gene. CDR3 length: 15 amino acids. The chain's CDR3 is CASSLGAAAGNTIYF. As DNA, the CDR3 is TGTGCCAGCAGCTTAGGAGCGGCAGCTGGAAACACCATATATTTT.

This sequence joins TRBV19 and TRBJ1-2, with a tentative D call TRBD1 (5 bases). The V end lost 0 bases, the J end lost 7 bases, and 21 bases lay between the germline ends. Looked up from germline, CDR1 is LNHDA and CDR2 is SQIVND (reference sequence). This CDR3 comprises 17 residues. CDR3 coding DNA: TGTGCCAGTAGTATAGATAGGCAGGGCGGATTTGGGCTTGGCTACACCTTC. Amino acids: CASSIDRQGGFGLGYTF.

V gene TRBV30 combines with J gene TRBJ1-2; the match to TRBD1 covers 9 bases. The germline gives CDR1 GTSNPN, CDR2 SVGIG (reference sequence). The CDR3 is 13 amino acids. V gave up 7 bases and J gave up 8 bases; unmatched junction bases: 11. The CDR3 sequence is CASTSGTGRGYTF. CDR3 nucleotides: TGTGCCTCAACTTCCGGGACAGGGAGGGGCTACACCTTC.

The V and J genes are TRBV7-3 and TRBJ2-1, with 8 bases that match TRBD1. The CDR3 contains 15 residues. V lost 5 bases, J lost 6 bases, and 9 bases stayed unmatched. Germline lookup yields CDR1 SGHTA and CDR2 FQGTGA. The CDR3 reads CASSTRQGNGNEQFF. CDR3 coding DNA: TGTGCCAGCAGCACCCGACAGGGGAACGGCAATGAGCAGTTCTTC.

J is TRBJ1-5 and V is TRBV5-1; 9 bases are shared with TRBD1. The germline V gene has CDR1 SGHRS and CDR2 YFSETQ. The V gene end was trimmed by 4 bases and the J gene end by 1 base; junction bases not matched to a gene: 3. The CDR3 has 15 amino acids. This CDR3 is CASSPDRGSNQPQHF. In DNA, the CDR3 is TGCGCCAGCAGCCCAGACAGGGGGAGCAATCAGCCCCAGCATTTT.

The chain is built from TRBV7-3 and TRBJ1-6; 7 bases map to TRBD1. The CDR3 is 16 residues long. CDR1 SGHTA and CDR2 FQGTGA come from the germline V gene. The trim removed 2 bases at V and 6 bases at J, leaving 7 bases unmatched. CDR3 coding DNA: TGTGCCAGCAGCTTAGAGGGGGCGACCCTTAATTCACCCCTCCACTTT. Translated: CASSLEGATLNSPLHF.

This sequence joins TRBV7-9 and TRBJ1-2, with 10 bases identical to TRBD1. The ends lost 5 bases at V and 4 bases at J; junction bases unmatched: 4. Germline values: CDR1 SEHNR, CDR2 FQNEAQ (reference sequence). This CDR3 region has 14 residues. DNA of the CDR3: TGTGCCAGCAGCCGGGACAGGGGAGGCTATGGCTACACCTTC. Its translation: CASSRDRGGYGYTF.

The chain combines TRBV30 with TRBJ2-6, with a possible D match to TRBD2 (6 bases). The V end lost 6 bases, the J end lost 3 bases, and 12 bases lay between the germline ends. CDR1 is GTSNPN and CDR2 is SVGIG in the germline V gene (reference sequence). CDR3 length: 14 residues. CDR3 DNA sequence: TGTGCCTGCCCCTGGGGGGTTGGGGCCAACGTCCTGACTTTC. Protein sequence: CACPWGVGANVLTF.

The J gene is TRBJ1-2, the V gene TRBV27; 9 nucleotides align to TRBD1. The ends lost 10 bases at V and 4 bases at J; junction bases unmatched: 7. CDR1 is MNHEY and CDR2 is SMNVEV in the germline V gene (reference sequence). This CDR3 has 13 amino acids. Here the CDR3 DNA reads TGTGCCACTAGGGACAGGGACGGCTATGGCTACACCTTC. Translation gives CATRDRDGYGYTF.

This sequence joins TRBV5-5 and TRBJ2-3, with 9 nucleotides matching TRBD2. This CDR3 region has 16 residues. Germline values: CDR1 SGHKS, CDR2 YYEKEE (reference sequence). V shed 3 bases and J 4 bases; nucleotides not matched to a gene: 9. The CDR3 nucleotides read TGTGCCAGCAGCTCCCCTCGGGTAGCGGGGGCAGATACGCAGTATTTT. Encoded protein: CASSSPRVAGADTQYF.

CDR3 protein: CASRVGQSSGNTIYF. CDR3 DNA: TGTGCCAGCAGAGTGGGGCAGAGCTCTGGAAACACCATATATTTT. This sequence joins TRBV6-5 and TRBJ1-3; maybe TRBD1 (5 bases). This CDR3 is built from 15 residues. Germline V gene sequence: CDR1 MNHEY, CDR2 SVGAGI. V was cut by 6 bases and J by 0 bases, with 12 bases left in between.

This clone was counted a few times. This chain joins TRBV11-2 and TRBJ2-7, with D possibly matching TRBD2 (5 bases). The CDR3 has 13 residues. Germline V CDR1 and CDR2: SGHAT, FQNNGV. The V and J ends lost 5 bases and 5 bases respectively, with 13 bases between them. The CDR3 sequence is CASSQGWRDEQYF. The CDR3 DNA reads as TGTGCCAGCAGCCAAGGTTGGCGGGACGAGCAGTACTTC.

DNA for the CDR3: TGTGCCTGGAGTATCGGGGAAACGTACGAGCAGTACTTC. It is translated as CAWSIGETYEQYF. V is TRBV30 and J is TRBJ2-7, with D perhaps matching TRBD2 (5 bases). The germline V gene encodes CDR1 GTSNPN and CDR2 SVGIG (reference sequence). The V gene lost 2 bases and the J gene lost 4 bases, with 12 bases spanning the gap. The CDR3 length is 13 residues.

The CDR3 loop is CASSLSGTPTYEQYF. CDR3 sequence (DNA): TGTGCCAGCAGCTTGAGTGGGACACCAACCTACGAGCAGTACTTC. The rearrangement uses TRBV5-6 and TRBJ2-7, with D maybe TRBD1 (6 bases). Germline V CDR1 and CDR2: SGHDT, YYEEEE. Trimming removed 1 base at V and 2 bases at J, with 13 bases between. This CDR3 region has 15 residues.

The V call is TRBV4-2, the J call TRBJ2-1, with 7 positions matching TRBD2. In germline, CDR1 is LGHNA, CDR2 YNFKEQ. The CDR3 is 16 amino acids. Trimming cost V 1 base and J 6 bases; bases outside gene matches: 9. The CDR3 reads CASSQVGEGNTNEQFF. The CDR3 DNA sequence: TGTGCCAGCAGCCAAGTGGGGGAGGGGAATACCAATGAGCAGTTCTTC.